A single sample is the source of the 22 T cell receptor beta chains below, sequenced in a study of T-cell memory formation after mild COVID-19. MiXCR was run by TCRdb on the 5' RACE reads, yielding one entry per CDR3 protein. This sample has hundreds of thousands of distinct CDR3 sequences, with roughly 18% found just once. The sequencing input was PBMCs or a T cell subset sorted from them (not recorded which). Receptor source: an adult woman who had mild COVID-19 (a few samples of this study predate the infection). Cell type and time point are not known.

The V call is TRBV4-3, the J call TRBJ2-1; the match to TRBD2 covers 8 bases. The germline CDR1 and CDR2 sequences are LGHNA and YSLEER. Unmatched junction bases numbered 10, after V lost 10 bases and J lost 2 bases. CDR3 length: 15 residues. CDR3 protein: CATGPSSGPYNEQFF. The CDR3 DNA is TGCGCCACCGGTCCCTCTAGCGGGCCCTACAATGAGCAGTTCTTC.

V is TRBV3-1 and J is TRBJ2-1; 7 nucleotides line up with TRBD1. The J segment lost 1 base and the V segment lost 6 bases, leaving 9 bases of the junction unmatched. This CDR3 has 16 residues. Germline V gene sequence: CDR1 LGHDT, CDR2 YNNKEL (reference sequence). In DNA form, the CDR3 reads TGTGCCAGCAGACCAACAGGGACAGCATCCTACAATGAGCAGTTCTTC. Its translation is CASRPTGTASYNEQFF.

This clonotype was seen a handful of times. The chain links TRBV5-1 to TRBJ2-7; D uncertain. The CDR3 runs 12 residues. V lost 3 bases and J 2 bases, leaving 6 bases between the germline ends. Germline V gives CDR1 SGHRS, CDR2 YFSETQ. CDR3 sequence: CASSSEAYEQYF. CDR3 DNA: TGCGCCAGCAGCTCTGAGGCCTACGAGCAGTACTTC.

This clonotype was seen at least ten times. This chain links TRBV5-1 with TRBJ2-7; tentatively, D is TRBD1 (6 bases). Germline V lookup: CDR1 SGHRS, CDR2 YFSETQ. The V and J ends lost 0 bases and 0 bases respectively, with 10 bases between them. There are 15 residues in the CDR3. CDR3 bases: TGCGCCAGCAGCTTGGTGCCAGGGGTCTCCTACGAGCAGTACTTC. The encoded protein is CASSLVPGVSYEQYF.

The rearrangement joins TRBV12-3 or TRBV12-4 to TRBJ2-5, with 7 bases aligning to TRBD2. There are 12 residues in the CDR3. V trimming: 8 bases; J trimming: 3 bases; junction bases outside the gene matches: 3. The CDR3, as DNA: TGTGCCAGCCGGGGGGTGGAAGAGACCCAGTACTTC. Its translation: CASRGVEETQYF.

The rearrangement uses TRBV29-1 and TRBJ1-4; no definite D call. Germline CDR1 is SQVTM and CDR2 is ANQGSEA. The ends were cut back, 3 bases at V and 0 bases at J, with 5 bases in the middle. The CDR3 length is 13 residues. The DNA for the CDR3 is TGCAGCGTTGAGAGGGCAACTAATGAAAAACTGTTTTTT. It specifies CSVERATNEKLFF.

A few counts support this clonotype. The V and J genes are TRBV18 and TRBJ2-1; 11 positions match TRBD1. The CDR3 length is 14 residues. The germline gives CDR1 KGHSH, CDR2 LQKENI. V trimming: 6 bases; J trimming: 9 bases; junction bases outside the gene matches: 7. The CDR3 region is CASSWDRGMSEQFF. As DNA, the CDR3 is TGTGCCAGCTCTTGGGACAGGGGGATGAGTGAGCAGTTCTTC.

V and J are TRBV7-2 and TRBJ2-6; unclear D gene. Trimming left V 1 base short and J 3 bases short, with 7 bases between. The CDR3 has 15 residues. Germline V CDR1 and CDR2: SGHTA, FQGNSA. The DNA of the CDR3 is TGTGCCAGCAGCTTAGAGGGCCTTGGGGCCAACGTCCTGACTTTC. Amino acids: CASSLEGLGANVLTF.

J is TRBJ2-5 and V is TRBV5-1; 9 bases are shared with TRBD2. The CDR3 runs to 15 residues. V lost 3 bases and J lost 3; bases outside the gene matches: 6. Germline loops: CDR1 SGHRS, CDR2 YFSETQ. The CDR3 DNA sequence: TGCGCCAGCAGCTCCGGGACTAGCTCCGAAGAGACCCAGTACTTC. This encodes CASSSGTSSEETQYF.

The rearrangement links TRBV7-9 to TRBJ2-3; D unclear. Germline V gene lookup returns CDR1 SEHNR and CDR2 FQNEAQ (reference sequence). The CDR3 is made up of 15 amino acids. Trimming took off 5 bases at V and 0 bases at J, with 12 bases between the two ends. The CDR3 spells CASSMRSTSTDTQYF. For the CDR3, the DNA is TGTGCCAGCAGCATGCGGTCCACTAGCACAGATACGCAGTATTTT.

This chain links TRBV7-8 with TRBJ1-1, with D possibly TRBD1 on 5 matching bases. CDR3 length equals 15 residues. Germline CDR1 is SGHVS and CDR2 is FQNEAQ. Trimming removed 1 base at V and 7 bases at J, with 16 bases between. Here the CDR3 DNA reads TGTGCCAGCAGCTTAGTTGCGGGACGGGACCTTGAAGCTTTCTTT. Its protein is CASSLVAGRDLEAFF.

There are a few counts of this clonotype. The chain is built from TRBV25-1 and TRBJ2-7; a weak D match, TRBD1 (6 bases). The CDR3 totals 14 residues. Trimming stripped 7 bases from V and 2 bases from J, with 15 bases between. CDR1 is MGHDK and CDR2 is SYGVNS in the germline V gene. This chain's CDR3 is CASTGLGAPYEQYF. The DNA of the CDR3 is TGTGCCAGCACTGGGTTGGGGGCGCCCTACGAGCAGTACTTC.

DNA of the CDR3: TGCGCCAGCAGCCGTGCAGACACCGGGGAGCTGTTTTTT. Translation gives CASSRADTGELFF. This chain links TRBV5-1 with TRBJ2-2; D gene ambiguous. The germline CDR1 and CDR2 sequences are SGHRS and YFSETQ. V shed 4 bases and J shed 3 bases, with 7 bases lying between them. The CDR3 sequence is 13 residues long. Looking up the rest from reference TRBV5-1 and TRBJ2-2 gives the full variable domain: KAGVTQTPRYLIKTRGQQVTLSCSPISGHRSVSWYQQTPGQGLQFLFEYFSETQRNKGNFPGRFSGRQFSNSRSEMNVSTLELGDSALYLCASSRADTGELFFGEGSRLTVL.

This clonotype was counted many times. V and J are TRBV4-1 and TRBJ2-1; 10 nucleotides align to TRBD2. The CDR3 runs to 17 residues. Germline assignment: CDR1 MGHRA and CDR2 YSYEKL. V lost 0 bases and J lost 7; bases outside the gene matches: 9. The CDR3 loop reads CASSQDPRTSGLNEQFF. In DNA, the CDR3 is TGCGCCAGCAGCCAAGATCCCCGGACTAGCGGCTTAAATGAGCAGTTCTTC.

The V and J genes are TRBV20-1 and TRBJ2-7, with TRBD2 as a possible D gene (5 bases). This CDR3 has 14 residues. Germline assignment: CDR1 DFQATT and CDR2 SNEGSKA (reference sequence). V dropped 5 bases and J dropped 3 bases, with 17 bases sitting between them. The CDR3: CSALSTIRDYEQYF. The CDR3, as DNA: TGCAGTGCTTTATCGACGATACGGGACTACGAGCAGTACTTC.

In this sample, this clonotype turned up a few times. The chain joins TRBV7-9 to TRBJ2-1; 10 bases match TRBD1. CDR1 SEHNR and CDR2 FQNEAQ come from the germline V gene (reference sequence). V lost 3 bases and J lost 12; bases outside the gene matches: 11. The CDR3 contains 15 residues. CDR3 residues: CASSFGTGVIPGQFF. In DNA, the CDR3 is TGTGCCAGCAGCTTTGGGACAGGGGTTATCCCTGGGCAGTTCTTC.

This clonotype was observed at least ten times. The genes are TRBV24-1 and TRBJ2-1; D call uncertain. Trimming pared 3 bases from V and 7 bases from J, leaving 3 bases between. This CDR3 region has 11 residues. CDR1 is KGHDR and CDR2 is SFDVKD in the germline V gene. The CDR3 DNA reads as TGTGCCACCAGTGATAGAAATGAGCAGTTCTTC. Translated, it gives CATSDRNEQFF.

This chain joins TRBV20-1 and TRBJ2-7; the D gene is possibly TRBD2 (6 bases). Germline V lookup: CDR1 DFQATT, CDR2 SNEGSKA (reference sequence). V lost 3 bases and J 5 bases, leaving 17 bases between the germline ends. There are 14 residues in the CDR3. Written as DNA, the CDR3 is TGCAGTGCTAGCGAGGCGGGGCAGGCCCACGAGCAGTACTTC. Its translation: CSASEAGQAHEQYF.

This sequence joins TRBV5-4 and TRBJ2-5, with D perhaps matching TRBD1 (6 bases). Deletions cut 0 bases from V and 3 bases from J, with 9 bases between. The length of the CDR3 is 14 residues. Germline CDR1 is SGHNT and CDR2 is YYREEE (reference sequence). CDR3 protein: CASSLGGQKETQYF. CDR3 coding DNA: TGTGCCAGCAGCTTGGGTGGACAGAAAGAGACCCAGTACTTC.

The table lists this clonotype with a few counts. The V call is TRBV4-3, the J call TRBJ2-1; maybe TRBD1 (5 bases). Germline CDR1 is LGHNA and CDR2 is YSLEER. V gave up 4 bases and J gave up 8 bases, with 15 bases separating them. The CDR3 spans 14 residues. The CDR3 DNA is TGCGCCAGCAGCCTAGTCACAGGTGGGGATGAGCAGTTCTTC. Translating gives CASSLVTGGDEQFF.

The chain couples TRBV6-5 to TRBJ2-1; D might be TRBD2 (6 bases). V gave up 7 bases and J gave up 14 bases, with 18 bases separating them. The CDR3 extends over 12 amino acids. The germline V gene has CDR1 MNHEY and CDR2 SVGAGI. In DNA form, the CDR3 reads TGTGCCAGCACCCAGAGGCGGGGTGAAGAGTTCTTC. Its protein is CASTQRRGEEFF.

This clonotype was seen more than once but under ten times. This chain links TRBV25-1 with TRBJ1-5; maybe TRBD1 (5 bases). The germline V gene has CDR1 MGHDK and CDR2 SYGVNS. CDR3 length: 15 residues. V was clipped by 2 bases and J by 5 bases, with 13 bases between them. CDR3 nucleotide sequence: TGTGCCAGCAGTGAAACGGGGCAACGGGATCAGCCCCAGCATTTT. It translates to CASSETGQRDQPQHF. Full variable domain (missing parts from reference TRBV25-1 and TRBJ1-5): EADIYQTPRYLVIGTGKKITLECSQTMGHDKMYWYQQDPGMELHLIHYSYGVNSTEKGDLSSESTVSRIRTEHFPLTLESARPSHTSQYLCASSETGQRDQPQHFGDGTRLSIL.